A selection of T cell receptor beta chains follows, all from one sample in a study of OX40 agonist ivuxolimab in advanced cancers. Sequencing was performed with immunoSEQ multiplex PCR; in TCRdb, only in-frame clones are kept and a portion is missing. The sample lists under 100,000 clones; 80% to 95% were seen once. The specimen comprised CD4+ or CD8+ T cells sorted from blood, sampled in a trial of the OX40 agonist ivuxolimab. The receptor set was obtained from an adult with an advanced solid tumor such as melanoma, head and neck, liver or kidney cancer. CDR3s include the opening cysteine and the closing phenylalanine or tryptophan. Fields, in order: V gene, clone size, D gene, J gene, CDR3 DNA, CDR3 protein. A D gene is named only where the DNA matches it firmly. Clone size is shown for a subset of rows, as once, few, many or a class of expanded clone.

>TRBV29-1|.|.|TRBJ2-7
TGCAGCGTTAGGGGGGATGGGAGCGAGCAGTACTTC
CSVRGDGSEQYF
>TRBV6-1|.|.|TRBJ1-2
TGTGCCAGCAGTGAACGCAGTCATGGCTACACCTTC
CASSERSHGYTF
>TRBV6-5|.|.|TRBJ2-6
TGTGCCAGCAGAGGAACTCACTCTGGGGCCAACGTCCTGACTTTC
CASRGTHSGANVLTF
>TRBV29-1|once|.|TRBJ2-7
TGCAGCGTTGAACCCGCAGGGGCCTACGAGCAGTACTTC
CSVEPAGAYEQYF
>TRBV6-5|.|.|TRBJ1-5
TGTGCCAGCAGTTACTTCGCCACTCATCAGCCCCAGCATTTT
CASSYFATHQPQHF
>TRBV11-2|.|.|TRBJ2-2
TGTGCCAGCAAGTGGGGACCCGCGAACACCGGGGAGCTGTTTTTT
CASKWGPANTGELFF
>TRBV9|.|.|TRBJ2-7
TGTGCCAGCAGTCTAAATTTCGGCGAGCAGTACTTC
CASSLNFGEQYF
>TRBV6-9|.|TRBD1|TRBJ1-4
TGTGCCAGCAGTTCCTTCTTTTCGACCCCCAGGACAGGGGGTGTAGAAAAACTGTTTTTT
CASSSFFSTPRTGGVEKLFF
>TRBV10-3|.|.|TRBJ2-1
TGTGCCATCAGTCTTACAGGACAGTTAAGGTTGGACAATGAGCAGTTCTTC
CAISLTGQLRLDNEQFF
>TRBV7-6|.|.|TRBJ2-1
TGTGCCAGCAGCATGCGGTCGGGGGATGAGCAGTTCTTC
CASSMRSGDEQFF
>TRBV6-6|.|.|TRBJ2-1
TGTGCCAGCGAGCTCATACGGCCTAGCAGAAGAGATGAGCAGTTCTTC
CASELIRPSRRDEQFF
>TRBV4-1|.|.|TRBJ2-2
TGCGCCAGCAGCCACCCGTTACCGCGGAGGAACACCGGGGAGCTGTTTTTT
CASSHPLPRRNTGELFF
>TRBV5-5|.|.|TRBJ1-1
TGTGCCAGCAGCTTGGTTGGACAGACTGAAGCTTTCTTT
CASSLVGQTEAFF
>TRBV2|once|.|TRBJ2-7
TGTGCCAGCAGTGAAGCTGGGTACGAGCAGTACTTC
CASSEAGYEQYF
>TRBV5-6|.|.|TRBJ2-7
TGTGCCAGCAGCTGGGGGAGGATGCGTACCTCCTACGAGCAGTACTTC
CASSWGRMRTSYEQYF
>TRBV5-4|.|.|TRBJ2-7
TGTGCCAGCAGCTTGGAACAGGGTTTTCCTAACCCTTACGAGCAGTACTTC
CASSLEQGFPNPYEQYF
>TRBV18|.|.|TRBJ2-7
TGTGCCAGCTCACCCTCAGGGACTGGCGAGCAGTACTTC
CASSPSGTGEQYF
>TRBV7-3|.|.|TRBJ2-1
TGTGCCAGCAGCTTAACGTTGACACAAACAGATGAGCAGTTCTTC
CASSLTLTQTDEQFF
>TRBV30|.|.|TRBJ2-5
TGTGCCTGGAGTGCGACCCTTCGGGAGACCCAGTACTTC
CAWSATLRETQYF
>TRBV30|.|TRBD1|TRBJ1-4
TGTGCCTGGAGTTTACAGGGGGCAGGGGAAAAACTGTTTTTT
CAWSLQGAGEKLFF
>TRBV7-9|.|TRBD1|TRBJ1-5
TGTGCCAGCAGCCCGGGACAGGGCCCAAATCAGCCCCAGCATTTT
CASSPGQGPNQPQHF
>TRBV30|.|.|TRBJ1-1
TGTGCCTGGAGTGGCAGGGCTAACACTGAAGCTTTCTTT
CAWSGRANTEAFF
>TRBV5-1|.|.|TRBJ1-1
TGCGCCAGCAGCAACCCAGGGGTCACTGAAGCTTTCTTT
CASSNPGVTEAFF